The rows below give T cell receptor beta chains drawn from one sample of a study of shared clonotypes between healthy human individuals. Assay: immunoSEQ multiplex PCR; the TCRdb copy retains only in-frame clones and omits some. Seen here are some 550,000 clones, around 97% observed once, and the top ten hold 0.045% to 0.06%. Sequences were obtained from naive CD4+ T cells sorted from blood. The receptors here all came from a woman aged 30 to 39 in good health. Each CDR3 is given with its conserved first and last residue. The D gene is left open where the match is weak. Clone size, where shown, is once, few, many, or a class for clones that have expanded.

>TRBJ1-1|NA|TRBV28|NA
CASSDHTEAFF
TGTGCCAGCAGTGACCACACTGAAGCTTTCTTT
>TRBJ2-3|NA|TRBV30|NA
CASRGLPSTDTQYF
TGTGCCTCCCGCGGGCTACCTAGCACAGATACGCAGTATTTT
>TRBJ2-1|TRBD2|TRBV5-1|NA
CASSRGLAGLGSYNEQFF
TGCGCCAGCAGCAGGGGACTAGCGGGACTAGGATCCTACAATGAGCAGTTCTTC
>TRBJ2-1|TRBD2|TRBV2|NA
CASSDGGLAGEEQFF
TGTGCCAGCAGTGACGGCGGACTAGCAGGTGAGGAGCAGTTCTTC
>TRBJ2-7|TRBD1|TRBV29-1|NA
CSVIGTGTDHEQYF
TGCAGCGTTATAGGGACAGGGACCGACCACGAGCAGTACTTC
>TRBJ1-5|NA|TRBV15|NA
CATSRDVNQPQHF
TGTGCCACCAGCAGAGATGTGAATCAGCCCCAGCATTTT
>TRBJ1-3|NA|TRBV28|NA
CASSLGGRATGNTIYF
TGTGCCAGCAGTCTCGGAGGCAGGGCAACTGGAAACACCATATATTTT
>TRBJ1-4|NA|TRBV6-5|NA
CASSYVPTNEKLFF
TGTGCCAGCAGTTACGTCCCCACTAATGAAAAACTGTTTTTT
>TRBJ1-3|TRBD1|TRBV29-1|NA
CSARTGDLGNTIYF
TGCAGCGCCCGGACAGGGGATCTTGGAAACACCATATATTTT
>TRBJ2-7|NA|TRBV6-5|NA
CASSLLGNSYEQYF
TGTGCCAGCAGCTTACTAGGGAACTCCTACGAGCAGTACTTC
>TRBJ2-5|NA|TRBV7-3|NA
CASSLIGGQETQYF
TGTGCCAGCAGCTTAATAGGGGGACAAGAGACCCAGTACTTC
>TRBJ2-7|NA|TRBV5-6|NA
CASSLGQGILYEQYF
TGTGCCAGCAGCTTGGGGCAGGGGATTCTCTACGAGCAGTACTTC
>TRBJ2-7|NA|TRBV11-2|NA
CASSLARGIFNSYEQYF
TGTGCCAGCAGCTTAGCACGGGGCATTTTCAACTCCTACGAGCAGTACTTC
>TRBJ1-2|NA|TRBV28|once
CASRPGGAGDIYGYTF
TGTGCCAGCAGACCCGGAGGGGCAGGGGATATCTATGGCTACACCTTC
>TRBJ2-3|TRBD2|TRBV7-2|NA
CASSILAAPGTDTQYF
TGTGCCAGCAGCATTCTAGCGGCCCCCGGCACAGATACGCAGTATTTT
>TRBJ1-4|NA|TRBV28|NA
CASRRQRNEKLFF
TGTGCCAGCAGGAGGCAGAGGAATGAAAAACTGTTTTTT
>TRBJ1-3|NA|TRBV19|NA
CARGAGCNTIYF
TGTGCCAGAGGGGCGGGGTGTAACACCATATATTTT
>TRBJ1-3|TRBD1|TRBV7-9|NA
CASSLRGARDSSGNTIYF
TGTGCCAGCAGCTTGCGGGGCGCCCGGGACAGCTCTGGAAACACCATATATTTT
>TRBJ2-1|TRBD2|TRBV18|NA
CASSPPGRSSYNEQFF
TGTGCCAGCTCACCACCCGGGAGGAGCTCCTACAATGAGCAGTTCTTC
>TRBJ2-7|TRBD1|TRBV7-2|NA
CASSLEGDRGWTQYF
TGTGCCAGCAGCTTAGAGGGGGACAGAGGGTGGACGCAGTACTTC
>TRBJ1-4|NA|TRBV4-1|NA
CASSQPTQGGEKLFF
TGCGCCAGCAGCCAGCCGACGCAGGGAGGTGAAAAACTGTTTTTT
>TRBJ2-3|TRBD2|TRBV29-1|NA
CSVVARAGGTDTQYF
TGCAGCGTTGTAGCTAGAGCGGGGGGCACAGATACGCAGTATTTT
>TRBJ2-7|NA|TRBV21-1|NA
CASSKARQAYEQYF
TGTGCCAGCAGCAAAGCTCGACAGGCCTACGAGCAGTACTTC
>TRBJ2-1|TRBD2|TRBV11-2|NA
CASSLDWAGRTEQFF
TGTGCCAGCAGCTTAGATTGGGCCGGGAGGACTGAGCAGTTCTTC
>TRBJ2-7|NA|TRBV27|once
CASSPPGVVPYEQYF
TGTGCCAGCAGCCCCCCAGGTGTGGTCCCCTACGAGCAGTACTTC
>TRBJ2-5|TRBD2|TRBV28|NA
CASSGGGLETQYF
TGTGCCAGCAGCGGGGGGGGCCTAGAGACCCAGTACTTC